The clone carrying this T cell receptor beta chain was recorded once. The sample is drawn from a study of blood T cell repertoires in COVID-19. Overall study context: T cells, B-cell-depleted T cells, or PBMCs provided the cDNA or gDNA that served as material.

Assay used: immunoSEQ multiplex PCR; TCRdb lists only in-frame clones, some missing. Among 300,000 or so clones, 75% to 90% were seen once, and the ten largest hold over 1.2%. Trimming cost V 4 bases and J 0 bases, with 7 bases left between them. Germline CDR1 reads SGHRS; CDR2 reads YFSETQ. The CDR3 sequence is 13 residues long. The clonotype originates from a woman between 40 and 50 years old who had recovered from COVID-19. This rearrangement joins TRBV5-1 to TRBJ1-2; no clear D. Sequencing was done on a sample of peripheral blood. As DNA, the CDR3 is TGCGCCAGCAGCCCGGGAGCTAACTATGGCTACACCTTC. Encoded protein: CASSPGANYGYTF.